The rows below give T cell receptor beta chains drawn from one sample of a study of T-cell reconstitution after alpha-beta-depleted transplantation in children. TCRdb recomputed calls from the PCR reads with MiXCR, one row per CDR3 protein. The sample comprises some 830,000 distinct CDR3 sequences, about 15% of which are singletons, and around 5.3% rests with the top ten. The sequences come from PBMCs, mostly from graft donor cells, collected 360 days after TCRalphabeta/CD19-depleted stem cell transplant. The receptors were sampled from a male patient aged 10-17 years who had a stem cell transplant for acute lymphoblastic leukemia, so the T cells may come from the graft donor. CDR3s include the opening cysteine and the closing phenylalanine or tryptophan. The D gene is left open where the match is weak. Not all rows give a size; the values are once, few, many and, for expanded clones, a class.

j_call: TRBJ2-7
d_call: -
clone_size: few
v_call: TRBV24-1
cdr3_nt: TGTGCCACCAGTGACCCCAGGACTCTCTCCTACGAGCAGTACTTC
cdr3_aa: CATSDPRTLSYEQYF

j_call: TRBJ2-7
d_call: -
clone_size: -
v_call: TRBV20-1
cdr3_nt: TGCAGTGCCCTAGATGGCAGGCTTCCCTACGAGCAGTACTTC
cdr3_aa: CSALDGRLPYEQYF

j_call: TRBJ1-2
d_call: TRBD1
clone_size: few
v_call: TRBV29-1
cdr3_nt: TGCAGCGTTGAGGGGACAGGTCCCCATGGCTACACCTTC
cdr3_aa: CSVEGTGPHGYTF

j_call: TRBJ1-1
d_call: -
clone_size: -
v_call: TRBV5-5
cdr3_nt: TGTGCCAGCACCGTTACGGGCGTTGAAGCTTTCTTT
cdr3_aa: CASTVTGVEAFF

j_call: TRBJ1-2
d_call: -
clone_size: -
v_call: TRBV11-2
cdr3_nt: TGTGCCAGCAGCTTAGATTATGGGGGATATGGCTACACCTTC
cdr3_aa: CASSLDYGGYGYTF

j_call: TRBJ2-3
d_call: TRBD2
clone_size: -
v_call: TRBV18
cdr3_nt: TGTGCCAGCTCACCACCTAGCGGGAGGAACATTGTGCCTGATACGCAGTATTTT
cdr3_aa: CASSPPSGRNIVPDTQYF

j_call: TRBJ2-5
d_call: -
clone_size: few
v_call: TRBV25-1
cdr3_nt: TGTGCCAGCAGTGCCTATGAGCAAGAGACCCAGTACTTC
cdr3_aa: CASSAYEQETQYF

j_call: TRBJ2-1
d_call: -
clone_size: -
v_call: TRBV5-1
cdr3_nt: TGCGCCAGCAGCTTGGGGGACTTCGCCTACAATGAGCAGTTCTTC
cdr3_aa: CASSLGDFAYNEQFF

j_call: TRBJ2-6
d_call: -
clone_size: -
v_call: TRBV12-3/TRBV12-4
cdr3_nt: TGTGCCAGCAGTAGACAGGTCGCTGGGGCCAACGTCCTGACTTTC
cdr3_aa: CASSRQVAGANVLTF

j_call: TRBJ2-1
d_call: -
clone_size: many
v_call: TRBV5-1
cdr3_nt: TGCGCCAGCAGCTTGGGATCGGGGGCTATTGTTAATGAGCAGTTCTTC
cdr3_aa: CASSLGSGAIVNEQFF

j_call: TRBJ2-3
d_call: -
clone_size: many
v_call: TRBV15
cdr3_nt: TGTGCCACCAGCGAAAGAAGTGCAGATACGCAGTATTTT
cdr3_aa: CATSERSADTQYF

j_call: TRBJ2-1
d_call: TRBD2
clone_size: -
v_call: TRBV24-1
cdr3_nt: TGTGCCGTGGGGACTAGCGGGACTGCCTACAATGAGCAGTTCTTC
cdr3_aa: CAVGTSGTAYNEQFF

j_call: TRBJ2-1
d_call: -
clone_size: -
v_call: TRBV5-1
cdr3_nt: TGCGCCAGCAGCGGAAACGGGGCCTGGGATAATGAGCAGTTCTTC
cdr3_aa: CASSGNGAWDNEQFF

j_call: TRBJ2-7
d_call: TRBD2
clone_size: few
v_call: TRBV20-1
cdr3_nt: TGCAGTGCTAGTGTTCCGGGACTAGCGGGAGGTTACTTC
cdr3_aa: CSASVPGLAGGYF

j_call: TRBJ2-1
d_call: TRBD2
clone_size: few
v_call: TRBV13
cdr3_nt: TGTGCCAGCAGCGGATACCCTTCTAGCGGAGAGTACAATGAGCAGTTCTTC
cdr3_aa: CASSGYPSSGEYNEQFF

j_call: TRBJ1-1
d_call: -
clone_size: -
v_call: TRBV7-3
cdr3_nt: TGTGCCAGCAGCTTAAGTAGCCTAATAACTGAAGCTTTCTTT
cdr3_aa: CASSLSSLITEAFF

j_call: TRBJ2-1
d_call: TRBD2
clone_size: few
v_call: TRBV19
cdr3_nt: TGTGCCACCCAACTTTTCGGGACTAGATCCAATGAGCAGTTCTTC
cdr3_aa: CATQLFGTRSNEQFF

j_call: TRBJ2-7
d_call: -
clone_size: few
v_call: TRBV7-6
cdr3_nt: TGTGCCAGCCGCTCGGGCGCCAGCTACGAGCAGTACTTC
cdr3_aa: CASRSGASYEQYF

j_call: TRBJ1-1
d_call: -
clone_size: few
v_call: TRBV5-1
cdr3_nt: TGCGCCAGCAGCTTGGGAGTCAGGGCTAACACTGAAGCTTTCTTT
cdr3_aa: CASSLGVRANTEAFF

j_call: TRBJ2-1
d_call: TRBD1
clone_size: -
v_call: TRBV6-1
cdr3_nt: TGTGCCAGCAGACGGACAGGGGGCTCGGGTGAGCAGTTCTTC
cdr3_aa: CASRRTGGSGEQFF

j_call: TRBJ1-3
d_call: -
clone_size: -
v_call: TRBV9
cdr3_nt: TGTGCCAGCACCCAAGAAAAAGACTGGATCTCTGGAAACACCATATATTTT
cdr3_aa: CASTQEKDWISGNTIYF

j_call: TRBJ2-7
d_call: TRBD2
clone_size: -
v_call: TRBV19
cdr3_nt: TGTGCCAGTAGTATTGCGGGAGACACCTACGAGCAGTACTTC
cdr3_aa: CASSIAGDTYEQYF

j_call: TRBJ2-1
d_call: TRBD2
clone_size: -
v_call: TRBV5-1
cdr3_nt: TGCGCCAGCAGCTTGGGGGCCCTAGCGGGTCAATACAATGAGCAGTTCTTC
cdr3_aa: CASSLGALAGQYNEQFF

j_call: TRBJ2-5
d_call: TRBD2
clone_size: -
v_call: TRBV14
cdr3_nt: TGTGCCAGCAGCCGGTTTAGCGGGGTATCCAGGGAGACCCAGTACTTC
cdr3_aa: CASSRFSGVSRETQYF